The rows below give T cell receptor beta chains drawn from one sample of a study of blood T cell repertoires in COVID-19. Method: immunoSEQ multiplex PCR; TCRdb's copy keeps in-frame clones and lacks some. There are 140,000 to 150,000 clones in the sample; 84% occur only once, and 8% to 9% lies in the top ten. Input material: peripheral blood. These receptors all stem from a man aged 25 to 45 with COVID-19, enrolled during active disease. The CDR3 runs from the conserved cysteine through the conserved F or W. D genes are given only for firm matches. Clone size is shown for a subset of rows, as once, few, many or a class of expanded clone.

NA | TRBJ2-3 | TRBD2 | TRBV19 | TGTGCCAGTAGTATCGGCACTAGCGGGAGTCGGAGCAACGCAGATACGCAGTATTTT | CASSIGTSGSRSNADTQYF
NA | TRBJ2-1 | NA | TRBV5-5 | TGTGCCAGCAGCTTGTACGGGGATGAGCAGTTCTTC | CASSLYGDEQFF
NA | TRBJ1-5 | NA | TRBV5-6 | TGTGCCAGCAGCCGGGGAGGGAATCAGCCCCAGCATTTT | CASSRGGNQPQHF
NA | TRBJ1-4 | NA | TRBV6-5 | TGTGCCAGCACCTCCGGGGTTTCTAATGAAAAACTGTTTTTT | CASTSGVSNEKLFF
NA | TRBJ2-7 | TRBD2 | TRBV4-2 | TGTGCCAGCAGCCAAGCTACTAGCGGAACCTACGAGCAGTACTTC | CASSQATSGTYEQYF
NA | TRBJ2-1 | TRBD2 | TRBV11-2 | TGTGCCAGCAGCTTAAAAACTAGCGGGAGGACCTACAATGAGCAGTTCTTC | CASSLKTSGRTYNEQFF
few | TRBJ1-3 | NA | TRBV19 | TGTGCCAGTAGCTCCTCGGGGGGTAACACCATATATTTT | CASSSSGGNTIYF
NA | TRBJ2-2 | NA | TRBV2 | TGTGCCAGCAGTGAGGGGGCCCAGAGGGACACCGGGGAGCTGTTTTTT | CASSEGAQRDTGELFF
NA | TRBJ2-1 | TRBD2 | TRBV20-1 | TGCAGTGCTAGTCCGGGAGGGGGGTCAGACAATGAGCAGTTCTTC | CSASPGGGSDNEQFF
once | TRBJ1-2 | TRBD1 | TRBV6-2/TRBV6-3 | TGTGCCAGCAGTTCCCCCGGGACAGGGGGCCGGTATGGCTACACCTTC | CASSSPGTGGRYGYTF
NA | TRBJ1-3 | TRBD1 | TRBV14 | TGTGCCAGCAGCCCCCGGACAGGTATCTCTGGAAACACCATATATTTT | CASSPRTGISGNTIYF
NA | TRBJ2-5 | NA | TRBV5-1 | TGCGCCAGCAGCGCAGGGAACCAAGAGACCCAGTACTTC | CASSAGNQETQYF
NA | TRBJ2-7 | NA | TRBV4-1 | TGCGCCAGCAGCCAAGGGGCTCCCTCCTACGAGCAGTACTTC | CASSQGAPSYEQYF
NA | TRBJ1-2 | NA | TRBV19 | TGTGCCAGTAGTATAGGTGACAGAGGTTACGGCTACACCTTC | CASSIGDRGYGYTF
NA | TRBJ2-2 | NA | TRBV2 | TGTGCCAGCAGTGCTTTCCCGAACACCGGGGAGCTGTTTTTT | CASSAFPNTGELFF
NA | TRBJ1-1 | NA | TRBV21-1 | TGTGCCAGCAACCAAAGACAGAAAAGGAACACTGAAGCTTTCTTT | CASNQRQKRNTEAFF
NA | TRBJ1-2 | TRBD1 | TRBV4-3 | TGCGCCAGCAGCCTCGGACAGGGGGCGGGCGGCTACACCTTC | CASSLGQGAGGYTF
NA | TRBJ2-7 | NA | TRBV5-4 | TGTGCCAGCAGCTTGGGACTAGTGAACGAGCAGTACTTC | CASSLGLVNEQYF
NA | TRBJ1-5 | NA | TRBV7-9 | TGTGCCAGCAGTTTAGCCACAAGCAATCAGCCCCAGCATTTT | CASSLATSNQPQHF
NA | TRBJ2-3 | NA | TRBV6-1 | TGTGCCAGCAGTGAAGCGGTCGCAGGATATGGGCAGTATTTT | CASSEAVAGYGQYF
NA | TRBJ2-4 | TRBD2 | TRBV10-3 | TGTGCCATCAGTACCTCTAGCGGAGACCTAGCCAAAAACATTCAGTACTTC | CAISTSSGDLAKNIQYF
NA | TRBJ1-1 | NA | TRBV30 | TGTGCCTGGAGTCCCCTCGGGGGGGACACTGAAGCTTTCTTT | CAWSPLGGDTEAFF
NA | TRBJ2-3 | NA | TRBV24-1 | TGTGCCACCAGTCCCCTAGACAGCCATACGCAGTATTTT | CATSPLDSHTQYF
NA | TRBJ2-3 | TRBD2 | TRBV27 | TGTGCCAGCAGTCCATGGACTAGCGGACACGGTACGCAGTATTTT | CASSPWTSGHGTQYF
NA | TRBJ2-1 | TRBD2 | TRBV6-2/TRBV6-3 | TGTGCCAGCAGTAGCCCGGGACTAGCGAATAATGAGCAGTTCTTC | CASSSPGLANNEQFF
NA | TRBJ1-2 | TRBD1 | TRBV10-3 | TGTGCCATCAGGGGGGACAGGGGGCCTGGCTACACCTTC | CAIRGDRGPGYTF
NA | TRBJ2-1 | TRBD1 | TRBV24-1 | TGTGCCACCAGTGATGCCAGGGGGCTTAATGAGCAGTTCTTC | CATSDARGLNEQFF
NA | TRBJ1-5 | NA | TRBV2 | TGTGCCAGCAGCATCGAGAGCAATCAGCCCCAGCATTTT | CASSIESNQPQHF
NA | TRBJ1-6 | NA | TRBV30 | TGTGCCTGGAGTGGGGGGCTGGCCTATAATTCACCCCTCCACTTT | CAWSGGLAYNSPLHF
NA | TRBJ2-2 | TRBD2 | TRBV2 | TGTGCCAGCAGTGGAATGACGCCGGGACTAGTATACACCGGGGAGCTGTTTTTT | CASSGMTPGLVYTGELFF
NA | TRBJ2-7 | TRBD1 | TRBV27 | TGTGCCAGCAGTTCGGGGACAGGACACTACGAGCAGTACTTC | CASSSGTGHYEQYF
NA | TRBJ2-6 | NA | TRBV30 | TGTGCCTGGAGTTTCGGGGAAGGCTTTAGGGCCAACGTCCTGACTTTC | CAWSFGEGFRANVLTF
NA | TRBJ1-4 | NA | TRBV5-4 | TGTGCCAGCAGCAGCGTCCCTCTCGAAAAACTGTTTTTT | CASSSVPLEKLFF
NA | TRBJ2-3 | TRBD1 | TRBV19 | TGTGCCAGTTCCGGGACAGGGGGCGGTACAGATACGCAGTATTTT | CASSGTGGGTDTQYF
NA | TRBJ1-5 | TRBD1 | TRBV27 | TGTGCCAGCAGCCACGGACAGGGGGCTCAGCCCCAGCATTTT | CASSHGQGAQPQHF
NA | TRBJ2-1 | TRBD2 | TRBV11-1 | TGTGCCAGCAGCTTAGCGGCGACTAGCGGGAGGGGAAATGAGCAGTTCTTC | CASSLAATSGRGNEQFF
NA | TRBJ2-7 | TRBD2 | TRBV19 | TGTGCCAGTAAAGGCTCAGCTAGCGGGACCTCCTACGAGCAGTACTTC | CASKGSASGTSYEQYF
NA | TRBJ1-6 | TRBD1 | TRBV19 | TGTGCCAGTAGCACGACCGGGACAGGGAATTCACCCCTCCACTTT | CASSTTGTGNSPLHF
NA | TRBJ1-4 | NA | TRBV6-5 | TGTGCCAGCGGACTTAGTGGAAGGCTGTTTTTT | CASGLSGRLFF
few | TRBJ2-7 | NA | TRBV13 | TGTGCCAGCAGCTTGAGGGGGGGACTCCACTCCTACGAGCAGTACTTC | CASSLRGGLHSYEQYF
NA | TRBJ1-3 | NA | TRBV28 | TGTGCCAGCAGTTGGACAAACTCTGGAAACACCATATATTTT | CASSWTNSGNTIYF
NA | TRBJ1-1 | NA | TRBV28 | TGTGCCAGCCTCCCTCAGGGAAACACTGAAGCTTTCTTT | CASLPQGNTEAFF
few | TRBJ2-5 | TRBD2 | TRBV7-8 | TGTGCCAGCAGCTTAGGTCTAGCGGGAGAGGAGACCCAGTACTTC | CASSLGLAGEETQYF
NA | TRBJ2-1 | NA | TRBV4-2 | TGTGCCAGCAGCCGGGATGCGGGGTCGGGCGATGAGCAGTTCTTC | CASSRDAGSGDEQFF
NA | TRBJ1-1 | TRBD1 | TRBV28 | TGTGCCAGCACCCCCTTTACAGGGGAGTACACTGAAGCTTTCTTT | CASTPFTGEYTEAFF
few | TRBJ2-7 | TRBD1 | TRBV11-2 | TGTGCCAGCAGCCTCACCGCCGGGACAGGATTACCCTACGAGCAGTACTTC | CASSLTAGTGLPYEQYF
NA | TRBJ2-1 | TRBD2 | TRBV19 | TGTGCCAGTAGTATCCCCGGGACTAGCGGGATTTATGAGCAGTTCTTC | CASSIPGTSGIYEQFF
NA | TRBJ2-3 | NA | TRBV27 | TGTGCCAGCAGTTCCTACGGAGATACGCAGTATTTT | CASSSYGDTQYF
NA | TRBJ2-1 | TRBD2 | TRBV9 | TGTGCCAGCAGCGTAGCCCGGGGGGGGATGGATGAGCAGTTCTTC | CASSVARGGMDEQFF
NA | TRBJ2-1 | TRBD1 | TRBV30 | TGTGCCTGGAGTGGACAGGGGTATGAGCAGTTCTTC | CAWSGQGYEQFF
few | TRBJ1-2 | NA | TRBV5-1 | TGCGCCAGCAGCTTGGTAGATTCTAACTATGGCTACACCTTC | CASSLVDSNYGYTF
NA | TRBJ2-6 | TRBD1 | TRBV28 | TGTGCCAGCAGTTCGATCCGGGACAGATCGGCCAACGTCCTGACTTTC | CASSSIRDRSANVLTF
NA | TRBJ2-1 | NA | TRBV28 | TGTGCCAGCAGCCGGGAATGGGAGCAGTTCTTC | CASSREWEQFF
NA | TRBJ1-2 | NA | TRBV6-5 | TGTGCCAGCAATGCTCTGAACAGGGTATCTGGCTACACCTTC | CASNALNRVSGYTF
once | TRBJ2-6 | TRBD2 | TRBV7-2 | TGTGCCAGCAGAGACGGACTAGCGGCGAGCTCTGGGGCCAACGTCCTGACTTTC | CASRDGLAASSGANVLTF